This TCR beta chain is drawn from a study of vaccination effects on CD4 cells after COVID-19. The wider study: Using viral peptide pools, the ViraFEST assay grew out antigen-specific CD4+ T cells prior to sequencing.

The repertoire was sequenced with immunoSEQ multiplex PCR; TCRdb's copy has only in-frame clones and lacks some. The sample shows tens of thousands of clones, around 73% of them seen only once. The CDR3 sequence is 16 residues long. The trim removed 0 bases at V and 6 bases at J, leaving 8 bases unmatched. Germline V CDR1 and CDR2: SGHVS, FQNEAQ. For this clone: Its antigen remains unidentified.

Around day 10 of culture, CD4+ T cells were separated out. Participants completed two doses of the BNT162b2 or mRNA-1273 vaccine. The input for sequencing was CD4+ T cells from PBMCs cultured without peptide, taken after COVID-19 vaccination. The origin of this receptor is a human donor who received a COVID-19 vaccine. V gene TRBV7-8 combines with J gene TRBJ1-5; 7 positions match TRBD1. In DNA, the CDR3 is TGTGCCAGCAGCTTAGCCGGGACAGCCGGTAGTCAGCCCCAGCATTTT. This sequence encodes CASSLAGTAGSQPQHF.